This T cell receptor (beta chain) is from a study of blood T cell repertoires in COVID-19. In the original workflow: Reference gene primer amplification in the assay estimated nucleated cell counts. The assay was immunoSEQ multiplex PCR, and TCRdb's table has in-frame clones only and misses some. That table is the source of V, J and clone size, and D and trimming were worked out from the DNA. The table shows under 250,000 clones, with roughly 79% occurring only once. Self-reported history from a screening survey and questionnaire set each donor's cohort. This clone turned up a few times. V shed 5 bases, J shed 3 bases, and the junction held 7 bases outside the gene matches. CDR3 length: 15 amino acids. Germline loops: CDR1 MDHEN, CDR2 SYDVKM.

The sample comprised PBMCs or T cells enriched from blood (not recorded which). The rearrangement links TRBV28 to TRBJ2-7; 10 bases align to TRBD1. This clonotype originated in a woman aged 50 to 65 with acute COVID-19. CDR3 bases: TGTGCCAGCAGTCGACCGGGACAGGGGATCTACGAGCAGTACTTC. Its protein is CASSRPGQGIYEQYF.